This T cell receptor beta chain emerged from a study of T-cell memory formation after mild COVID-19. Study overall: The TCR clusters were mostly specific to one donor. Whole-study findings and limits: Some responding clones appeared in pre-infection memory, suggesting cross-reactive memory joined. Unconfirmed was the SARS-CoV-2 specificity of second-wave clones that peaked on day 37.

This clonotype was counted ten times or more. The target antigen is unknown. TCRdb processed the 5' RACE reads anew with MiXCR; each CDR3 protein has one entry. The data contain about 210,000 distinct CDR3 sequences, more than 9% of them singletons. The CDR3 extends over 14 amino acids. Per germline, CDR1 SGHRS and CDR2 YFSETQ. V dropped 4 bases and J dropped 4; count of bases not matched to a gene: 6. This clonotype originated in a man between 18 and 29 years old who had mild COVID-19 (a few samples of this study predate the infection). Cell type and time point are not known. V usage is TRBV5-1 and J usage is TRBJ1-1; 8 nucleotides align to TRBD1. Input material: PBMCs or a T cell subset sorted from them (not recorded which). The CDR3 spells CASSTQGGSTEAFF. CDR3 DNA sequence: TGCGCCAGCAGCACACAGGGGGGGTCCACTGAAGCTTTCTTT.